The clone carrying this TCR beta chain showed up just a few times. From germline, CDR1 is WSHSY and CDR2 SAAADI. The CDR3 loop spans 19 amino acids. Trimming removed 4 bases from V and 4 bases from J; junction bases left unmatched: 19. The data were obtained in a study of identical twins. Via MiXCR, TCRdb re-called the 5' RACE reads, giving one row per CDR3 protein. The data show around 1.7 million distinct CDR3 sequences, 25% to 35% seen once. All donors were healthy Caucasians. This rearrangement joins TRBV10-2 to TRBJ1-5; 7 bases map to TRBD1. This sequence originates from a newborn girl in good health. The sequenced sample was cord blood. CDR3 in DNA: TGCGCCAGCAGTGCTAATTACGCCAACAGGGGCGCCTGGAATCAGCCCCAGCATTTT. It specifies CASSANYANRGAWNQPQHF.